A selection of T cell receptor beta chains follows, all from one sample in a study of long-term antiretroviral therapy in people with HIV. Profiling relied on immunoSEQ multiplex PCR, and the TCRdb table lists in-frame clones only, not all of them. The table includes tens of thousands of clones, less than 90% detected once. The source was unsorted PBMCs, collected around 5 years before starting antiretroviral therapy. The receptors derive from a man aged 45-65 years with HIV. Each CDR3 is given with its conserved first and last residue. D genes are given only for firm matches.

D | V | CDR3
TRBD2 | TRBV4-2 | CASSQDLRREEGEQYF
NA | TRBV6-1 | CASSEYGGKGGNTIYF
NA | TRBV9 | CASGTALQETQYF
NA | TRBV5-1 | CASSGWQGSYEQYF
TRBD1 | TRBV9 | CASSVGTGRSETQYF
TRBD1 | TRBV7-7 | CASSPDRGPLFF
NA | TRBV7-7 | CASALGRDSYEQYF
TRBD1 | TRBV5-1 | CASSLTGEDNEKLFF
NA | TRBV6-6 | CASKGPLYNGQYF
NA | TRBV29-1 | CSVVGRVTDTQYF
TRBD1 | TRBV10-1 | CASILQGVRYEQYF
NA | TRBV10-1 | CASSEFYVGPRTGELFF
TRBD2 | TRBV7-2 | CASSSSGPPYEQYF
NA | TRBV14 | CASSPPRSRGETQYF
NA | TRBV15 | CATSRGSSYEQYF
NA | TRBV4-1 | CASSQERRTF
NA | TRBV6-6 | CASHPGSKNTGELFF
TRBD2 | TRBV6-4 | CASSEIRDYAYEQYF
NA | TRBV15 | CATSRDRERSYEQYF
NA | TRBV5-5 | CASSSPMTSGFTGELFF
NA | TRBV5-5 | CASSFSLGSYEQYF
NA | TRBV4-1 | CASSRTTGVGYEQYF
NA | TRBV27 | CASSLSPLSSYEQYF
TRBD1 | TRBV6-5 | CASSSLTGGYEKLFF
TRBD1 | TRBV5-1 | CASSLGQGAPETQYF
TRBD2 | TRBV18 | CASSPTRDLAGKQYF
TRBD1 | TRBV19 | CASSHLPGQSSYEQYF
TRBD1 | TRBV7-2 | CASSSRTGGTDTQYF
NA | TRBV7-9 | CASSPATSAYSPLHF